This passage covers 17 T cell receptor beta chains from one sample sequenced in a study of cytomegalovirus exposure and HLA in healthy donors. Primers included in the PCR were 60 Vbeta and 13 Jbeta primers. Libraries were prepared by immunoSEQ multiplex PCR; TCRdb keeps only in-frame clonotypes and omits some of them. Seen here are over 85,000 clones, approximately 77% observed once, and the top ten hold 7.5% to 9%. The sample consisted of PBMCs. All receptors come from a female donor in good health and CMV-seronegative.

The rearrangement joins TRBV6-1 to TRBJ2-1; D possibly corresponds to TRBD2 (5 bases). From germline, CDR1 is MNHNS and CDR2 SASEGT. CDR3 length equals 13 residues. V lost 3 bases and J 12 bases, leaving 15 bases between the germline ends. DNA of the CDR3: TGTGCCAGCAGTGAGAACGGGGAAGTTTCGCAGTTCTTC. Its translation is CASSENGEVSQFF.

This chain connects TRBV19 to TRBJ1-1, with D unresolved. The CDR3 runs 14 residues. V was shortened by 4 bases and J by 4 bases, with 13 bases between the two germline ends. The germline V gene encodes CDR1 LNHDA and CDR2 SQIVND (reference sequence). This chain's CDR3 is CASSTTAGVTEAFF. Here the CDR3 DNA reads TGTGCCAGTAGTACTACAGCGGGAGTCACTGAAGCTTTCTTT. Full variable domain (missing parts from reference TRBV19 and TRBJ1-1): DGGITQSPKYLFRKEGQNVTLSCEQNLNHDAMYWYRQDPGQGLRLIYYSQIVNDFQKGDIAEGYSVSREKKESFPLTVTSAQKNPTAFYLCASSTTAGVTEAFFGQGTRLTVV.

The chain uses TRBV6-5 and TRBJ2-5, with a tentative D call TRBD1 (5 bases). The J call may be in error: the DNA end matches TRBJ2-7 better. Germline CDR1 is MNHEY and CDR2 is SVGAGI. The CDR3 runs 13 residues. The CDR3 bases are TGTGCCAGCAGGCCGGTGGACACTTACGAGCAGTACTTC. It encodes CASRPVDTYEQYF.

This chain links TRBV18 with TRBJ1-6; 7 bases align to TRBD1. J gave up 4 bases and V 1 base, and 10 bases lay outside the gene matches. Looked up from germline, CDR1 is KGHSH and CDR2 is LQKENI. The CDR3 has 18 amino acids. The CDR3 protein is CASSPRSRAGGYNSPLHF. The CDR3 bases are TGTGCCAGCTCACCACGGTCGAGAGCAGGGGGGTATAATTCACCCCTCCACTTT. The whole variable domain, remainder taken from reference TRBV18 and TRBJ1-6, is NAGVMQNPRHLVRRRGQEARLRCSPMKGHSHVYWYRQLPEEGLKFMVYLQKENIIDESGMPKERFSAEFPKEGPSILRIQQVVRGDSAAYFCASSPRSRAGGYNSPLHFGNGTRLTVT.

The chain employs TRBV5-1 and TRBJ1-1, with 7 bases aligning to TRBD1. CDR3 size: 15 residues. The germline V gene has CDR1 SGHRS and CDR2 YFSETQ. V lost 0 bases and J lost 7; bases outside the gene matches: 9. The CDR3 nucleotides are TGCGCCAGCAGCTTGGACCCAACGAGGGGGCTTGAAGCTTTCTTT. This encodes CASSLDPTRGLEAFF.

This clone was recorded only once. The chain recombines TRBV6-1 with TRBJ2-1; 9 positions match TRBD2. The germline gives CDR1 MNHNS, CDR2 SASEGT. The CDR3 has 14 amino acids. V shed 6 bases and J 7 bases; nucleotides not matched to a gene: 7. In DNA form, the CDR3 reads TGTGCCAGCAGAGGCAGCGGGGGGAGAAATGAGCAGTTCTTC. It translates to CASRGSGGRNEQFF.

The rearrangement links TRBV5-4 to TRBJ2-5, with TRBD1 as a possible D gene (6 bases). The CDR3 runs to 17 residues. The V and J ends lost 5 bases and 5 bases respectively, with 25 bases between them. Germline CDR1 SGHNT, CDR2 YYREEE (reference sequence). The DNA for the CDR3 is TGTGCCAGCAGTATACGGGACATTTGGGATCCAAGGGAGACCCAGTACTTC. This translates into CASSIRDIWDPRETQYF.

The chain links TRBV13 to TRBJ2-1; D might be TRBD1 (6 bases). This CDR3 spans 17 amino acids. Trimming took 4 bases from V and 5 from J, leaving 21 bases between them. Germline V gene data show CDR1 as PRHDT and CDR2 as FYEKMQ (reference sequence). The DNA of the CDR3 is TGTGCCAGCAGCTCCATTCCGACAGGTCGCATGGACAATGAGCAGTTCTTC. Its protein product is CASSSIPTGRMDNEQFF.

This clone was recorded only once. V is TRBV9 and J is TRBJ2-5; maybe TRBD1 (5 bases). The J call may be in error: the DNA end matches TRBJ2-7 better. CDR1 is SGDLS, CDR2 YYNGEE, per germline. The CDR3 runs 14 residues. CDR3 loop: CASSVEGQKGEQYF. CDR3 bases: TGTGCCAGCAGCGTAGAGGGGCAAAAAGGCGAGCAGTACTTC.

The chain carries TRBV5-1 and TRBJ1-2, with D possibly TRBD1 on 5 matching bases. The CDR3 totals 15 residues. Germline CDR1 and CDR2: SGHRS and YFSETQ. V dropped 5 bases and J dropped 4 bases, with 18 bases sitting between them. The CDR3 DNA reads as TGCGCCAGCAGAGAAGGGGCTGACAACCTCTATGGCTACACCTTC. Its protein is CASREGADNLYGYTF.

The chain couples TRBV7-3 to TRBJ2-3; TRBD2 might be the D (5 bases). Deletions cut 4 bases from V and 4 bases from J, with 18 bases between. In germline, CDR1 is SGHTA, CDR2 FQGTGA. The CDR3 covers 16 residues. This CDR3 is CASSWERLSRSDTQYF. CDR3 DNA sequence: TGTGCCAGCAGCTGGGAGCGGCTTTCCCGGTCAGATACGCAGTATTTT.

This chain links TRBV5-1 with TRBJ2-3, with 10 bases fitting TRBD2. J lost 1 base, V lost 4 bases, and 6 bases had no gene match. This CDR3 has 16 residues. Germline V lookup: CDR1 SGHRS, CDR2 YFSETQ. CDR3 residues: CASSPGTSVGTDTQYF. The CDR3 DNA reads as TGCGCCAGCAGCCCCGGGACTAGCGTGGGCACAGATACGCAGTATTTT.

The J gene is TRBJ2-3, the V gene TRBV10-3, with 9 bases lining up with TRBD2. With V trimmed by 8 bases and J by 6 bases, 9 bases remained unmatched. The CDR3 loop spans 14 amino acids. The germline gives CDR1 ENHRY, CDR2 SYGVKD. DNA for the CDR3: TGTGCCATCTCAGGGGGACTAGCCGGGGATACGCAGTATTTT. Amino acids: CAISGGLAGDTQYF.

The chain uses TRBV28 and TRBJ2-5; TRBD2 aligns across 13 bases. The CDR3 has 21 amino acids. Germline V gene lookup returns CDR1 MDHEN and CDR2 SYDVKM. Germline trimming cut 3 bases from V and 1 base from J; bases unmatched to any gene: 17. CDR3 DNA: TGTGCCAGCAGTTTGGGGCCACCGACTAGCGGGAGGTTAACCAGCCAAGAGACCCAGTACTTC. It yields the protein CASSLGPPTSGRLTSQETQYF.

CDR3 DNA sequence: TGCGCCAGCAGCCAAAACAGGGGAATTAATTCACCCCTCCACTTT. Amino acid sequence: CASSQNRGINSPLHF. V and J are TRBV4-3 and TRBJ1-6; 7 bases agree with TRBD1. Trimming at V came to 2 bases and at J to 6 bases, leaving 4 bases not matched to a gene. This CDR3 contains 15 residues. Germline CDR1 LGHNA, CDR2 YSLEER.

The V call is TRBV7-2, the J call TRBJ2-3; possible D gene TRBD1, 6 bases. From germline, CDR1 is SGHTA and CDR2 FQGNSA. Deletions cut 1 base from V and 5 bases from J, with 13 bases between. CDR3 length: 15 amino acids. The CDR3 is CASSLGRTGQDTQYF. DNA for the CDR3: TGTGCCAGCAGCTTAGGGCGTACAGGGCAAGATACGCAGTATTTT.

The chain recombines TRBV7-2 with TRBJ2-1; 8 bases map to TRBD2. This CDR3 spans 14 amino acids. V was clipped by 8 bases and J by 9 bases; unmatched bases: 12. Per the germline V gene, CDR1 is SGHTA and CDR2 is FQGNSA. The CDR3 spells CASATGGPSVEQFF. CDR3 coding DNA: TGTGCCAGCGCAACGGGGGGGCCTTCGGTTGAGCAGTTCTTC.